The clone carrying this T cell receptor beta chain occurred many times. Amplification of TCR beta CDR3 regions used RNA as the template. The HTBI primer set was used in a first-round RT-PCR of the TCR CDR3. TCRdb analysed the multiplex PCR reads with MiXCR anew, one entry per CDR3 protein. Of roughly 660,000 distinct CDR3 sequences listed, around 16% are singletons. This sample was taken from a study of T cells in Graves' hyperthyroidism and ophthalmopathy. CDR1 and CDR2 (germline): SGHDT, YYEEEE. This CDR3 has 12 residues. V was cut by 4 bases and J by 10 bases, with 11 bases left in between. The chain joins TRBV5-6 to TRBJ2-2; D might be TRBD1 or TRBD2, each matching 5 bases. The receptor comes from a man between 45 and 60 years old with Graves' hyperthyroidism. Sequencing was performed on blood. This CDR3 reads CASSVGTLELFF. CDR3 DNA sequence: TGTGCCAGCAGCGTCGGGACGTTGGAGCTGTTTTTT.